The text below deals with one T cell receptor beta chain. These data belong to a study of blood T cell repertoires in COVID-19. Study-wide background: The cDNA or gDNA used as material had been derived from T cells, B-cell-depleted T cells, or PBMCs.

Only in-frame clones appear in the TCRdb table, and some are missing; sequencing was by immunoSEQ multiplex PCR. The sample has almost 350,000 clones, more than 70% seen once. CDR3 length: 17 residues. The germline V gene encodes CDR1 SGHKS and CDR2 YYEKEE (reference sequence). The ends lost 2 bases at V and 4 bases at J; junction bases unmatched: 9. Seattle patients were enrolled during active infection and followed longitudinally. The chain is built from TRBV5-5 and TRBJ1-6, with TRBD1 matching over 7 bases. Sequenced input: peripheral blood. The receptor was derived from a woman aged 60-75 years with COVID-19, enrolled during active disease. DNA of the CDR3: TGTGCCAGCAGCTTAGGCTCCGGGACAGATTATAATTCACCCCTCCACTTT. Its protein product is CASSLGSGTDYNSPLHF.